This TCR beta chain came from a study of blood T cell repertoires in COVID-19. Study-wide background: Samples of COVID-19 (acute and convalescent) were obtained from the United States, Italy and Spain.

In the study's own analysis: Reference gene primer amplification gave nucleated cell count estimates. Here immunoSEQ multiplex PCR was the method, and the copy in TCRdb shows in-frame clones only, minus some. V and J calls and clone size are as listed in that table; D and trimming were resolved from the DNA. The sample holds about 370,000 clones; 85% to 90% are singletons and the top ten take approximately 1%. The V gene end was trimmed by 7 bases and the J gene end by 4 bases; junction bases not matched to a gene: 7. Germline V lookup: CDR1 MNHEY, CDR2 SVGAGI. The CDR3 has 15 amino acids. This chain links TRBV6-5 with TRBJ2-2; 9 bases fit TRBD1. The clonotype comes from a man aged 18 to 29 who had recovered from COVID-19. The sample taken for sequencing was PBMCs or T cells enriched from blood (not recorded which). The CDR3: CASMPRQGGTGELFF. The CDR3 DNA reads as TGTGCCAGCATGCCCAGACAGGGGGGCACCGGGGAGCTGTTTTTT.